The text below deals with one T cell receptor beta chain. Its antigen is unknown. Germline V CDR1 and CDR2: MNHEY, SMNVEV (reference sequence). The length of the CDR3 is 13 residues. The ends were cut back, 5 bases at V and 3 bases at J, with 10 bases in the middle. This record belongs to a study of cytomegalovirus exposure and HLA in healthy donors. Regarding the study as a whole: Many donors carried some public TCRs, although rarity characterized most TCR sequences.

Here immunoSEQ multiplex PCR was the method, and the copy in TCRdb shows in-frame clones only, minus some. Of approximately 270,000 clones listed, more than 75% are singletons. The specimen was PBMCs. The clonotype comes from a young man in good health and CMV-seropositive. The rearrangement uses TRBV27 and TRBJ2-5; no firm D call. The CDR3 sequence: CASSPLWEETQYF. CDR3 coding DNA: TGTGCCAGCAGTCCTCTTTGGGAAGAGACCCAGTACTTC.